This T cell receptor beta chain was retrieved from a study of T cells in Graves' hyperthyroidism and ophthalmopathy. RNA transcripts provided the source from which TCR beta CDR3 regions were amplified. Primed by the HTBI set, a first-round RT-PCR was run on the TCR CDR3. TCRdb itself ran the multiplex PCR reads through MiXCR, one entry per CDR3 protein. This sample has about 530,000 distinct CDR3 sequences; over 15% occur once, and the top ten carry around 17%. The table lists this clonotype with many counts. This CDR3 comprises 12 residues. V lost 7 bases to trimming and J lost 9 bases, with 15 bases between them. From germline, CDR1 is MNHEY and CDR2 SMNVEV (reference sequence).

This chain connects TRBV27 to TRBJ1-2; no definite D call. The specimen was blood. The TCR comes from a woman under 30 with Graves' ophthalmopathy. The CDR3 coding sequence is TGTGCCAGCACCGACATGGCGGGTAGCTACACCTTC. Protein sequence: CASTDMAGSYTF.